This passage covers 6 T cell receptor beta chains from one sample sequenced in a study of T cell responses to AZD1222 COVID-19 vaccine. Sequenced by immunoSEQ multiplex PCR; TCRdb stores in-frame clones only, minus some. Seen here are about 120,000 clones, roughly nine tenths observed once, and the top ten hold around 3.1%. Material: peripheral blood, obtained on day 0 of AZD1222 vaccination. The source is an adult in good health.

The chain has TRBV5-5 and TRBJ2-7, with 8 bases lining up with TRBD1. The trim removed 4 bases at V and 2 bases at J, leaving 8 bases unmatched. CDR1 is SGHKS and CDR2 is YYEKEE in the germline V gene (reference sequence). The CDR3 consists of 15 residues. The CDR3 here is CASSSRTGNPYEQYF. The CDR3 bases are TGTGCCAGCAGCAGCCGGACAGGGAATCCCTACGAGCAGTACTTC.

The CDR3, as DNA: TGCGCCAGCAGCCAGGGGTGGACCGGGGAGCTGTTTTTT. It is translated as CASSQGWTGELFF. V usage is TRBV4-1 and J usage is TRBJ2-2, with unresolved D. Trimming stripped 3 bases from V and 5 bases from J, with 7 bases between. This CDR3 comprises 13 residues. Germline-derived CDR1 and CDR2 are MGHRA and YSYEKL.

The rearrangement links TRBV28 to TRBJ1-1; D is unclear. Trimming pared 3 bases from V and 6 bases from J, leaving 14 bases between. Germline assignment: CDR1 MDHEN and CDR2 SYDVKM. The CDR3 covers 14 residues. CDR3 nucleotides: TGTGCCAGCAGTTTCCCGGTTCCTGGGGCTGAAGCTTTCTTT. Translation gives CASSFPVPGAEAFF. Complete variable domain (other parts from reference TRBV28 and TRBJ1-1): DVKVTQSSRYLVKRTGEKVFLECVQDMDHENMFWYRQDPGLGLRLIYFSYDVKMKEKGDIPEGYSVSREKKERFSLILESASTNQTSMYLCASSFPVPGAEAFFGQGTRLTVV.

The CDR3 reads CASSFLPSTDKNIQYF. Written as DNA, the CDR3 is TGTGCCAGCAGCTTCCTACCAAGCACAGACAAAAACATTCAGTACTTC. V is TRBV7-2 and J is TRBJ2-4; D is uncertain. The V gene lost 3 bases and the J gene lost 3 bases, with 15 bases spanning the gap. This CDR3 has 16 residues. Germline V CDR1 and CDR2: SGHTA, FQGNSA.

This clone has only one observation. CDR3: CASSFRGSGSNQPQHF. In nucleotides, the CDR3 is TGTGCCAGCAGCTTCCGGGGCTCAGGCAGCAATCAGCCCCAGCATTTT. The chain links TRBV13 to TRBJ1-5; possibly TRBD1 for D (5 bases). The CDR3 is 16 amino acids. CDR1 is PRHDT, CDR2 FYEKMQ, per germline (reference sequence). The V and J ends lost 3 bases and 1 base respectively, with 13 bases between them.

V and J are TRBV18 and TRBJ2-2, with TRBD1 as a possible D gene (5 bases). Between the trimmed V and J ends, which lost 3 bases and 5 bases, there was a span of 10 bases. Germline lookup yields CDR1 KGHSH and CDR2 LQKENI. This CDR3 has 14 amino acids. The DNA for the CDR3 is TGTGCCAGCTCACCGTCCAGGGTAACCGGGGAGCTGTTTTTT. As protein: CASSPSRVTGELFF.